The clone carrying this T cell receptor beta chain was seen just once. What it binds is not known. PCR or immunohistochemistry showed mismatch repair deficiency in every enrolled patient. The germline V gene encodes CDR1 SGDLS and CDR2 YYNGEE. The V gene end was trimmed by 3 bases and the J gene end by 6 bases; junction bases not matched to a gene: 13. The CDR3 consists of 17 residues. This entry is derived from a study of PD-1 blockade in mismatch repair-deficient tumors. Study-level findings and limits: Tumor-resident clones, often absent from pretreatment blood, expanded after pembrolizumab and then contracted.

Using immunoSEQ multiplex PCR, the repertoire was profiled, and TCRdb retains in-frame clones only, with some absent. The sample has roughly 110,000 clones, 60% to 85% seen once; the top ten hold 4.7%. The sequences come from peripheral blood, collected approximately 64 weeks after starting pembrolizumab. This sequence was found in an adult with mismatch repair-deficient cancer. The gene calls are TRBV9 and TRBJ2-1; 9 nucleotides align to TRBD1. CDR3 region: CASSGSLPGQGSNEQFF. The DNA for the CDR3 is TGTGCCAGCAGCGGATCTTTACCGGGACAGGGCTCCAATGAGCAGTTCTTC.